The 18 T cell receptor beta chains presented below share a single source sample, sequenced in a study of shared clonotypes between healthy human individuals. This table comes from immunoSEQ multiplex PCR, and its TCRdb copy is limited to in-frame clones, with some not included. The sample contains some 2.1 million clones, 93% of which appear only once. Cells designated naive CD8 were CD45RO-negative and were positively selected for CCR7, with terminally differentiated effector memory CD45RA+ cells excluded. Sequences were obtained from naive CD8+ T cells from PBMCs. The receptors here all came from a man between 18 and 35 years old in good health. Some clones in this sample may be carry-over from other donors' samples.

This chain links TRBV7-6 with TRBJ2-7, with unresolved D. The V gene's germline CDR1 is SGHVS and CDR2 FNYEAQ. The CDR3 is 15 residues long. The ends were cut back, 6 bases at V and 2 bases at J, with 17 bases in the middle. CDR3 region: CASSLTRSATYEQYF. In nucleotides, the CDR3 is TGTGCCAGCAGTCTTACTCGGTCTGCTACCTACGAGCAGTACTTC. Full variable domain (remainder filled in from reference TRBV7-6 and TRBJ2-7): GAGVSQSPRYKVTKRGQDVALRCDPISGHVSLYWYRQALGQGPEFLTYFNYEAQQDKSGLPNDRFSAERPEGSISTLTIQRTEQRDSAMYRCASSLTRSATYEQYFGPGTRLTVT.

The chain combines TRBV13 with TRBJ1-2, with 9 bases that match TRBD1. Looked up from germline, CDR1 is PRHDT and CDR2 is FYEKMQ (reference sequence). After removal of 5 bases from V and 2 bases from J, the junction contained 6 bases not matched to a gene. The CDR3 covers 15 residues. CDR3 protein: CASSEGDRVNYGYTF. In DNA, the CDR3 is TGTGCCAGCAGCGAGGGGGACAGGGTAAACTATGGCTACACCTTC.

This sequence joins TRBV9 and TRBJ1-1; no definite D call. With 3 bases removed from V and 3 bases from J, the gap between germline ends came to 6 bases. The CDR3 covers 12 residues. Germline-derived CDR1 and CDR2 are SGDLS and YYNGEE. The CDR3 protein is CASSARDTEAFF. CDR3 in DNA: TGTGCCAGCAGCGCTAGAGACACTGAAGCTTTCTTT. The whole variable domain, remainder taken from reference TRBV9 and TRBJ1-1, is DSGVTQTPKHLITATGQRVTLRCSPRSGDLSVYWYQQSLDQGLQFLIQYYNGEERAKGNILERFSAQQFPDLHSELNLSSLELGDSALYFCASSARDTEAFFGQGTRLTVV.

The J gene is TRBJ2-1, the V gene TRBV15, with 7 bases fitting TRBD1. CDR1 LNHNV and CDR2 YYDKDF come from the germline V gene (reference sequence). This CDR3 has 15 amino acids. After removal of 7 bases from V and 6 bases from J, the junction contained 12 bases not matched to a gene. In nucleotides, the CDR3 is TGTGCCACCACCACGAAACTGGGACAGTTCAATGAGCAGTTCTTC. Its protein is CATTTKLGQFNEQFF.

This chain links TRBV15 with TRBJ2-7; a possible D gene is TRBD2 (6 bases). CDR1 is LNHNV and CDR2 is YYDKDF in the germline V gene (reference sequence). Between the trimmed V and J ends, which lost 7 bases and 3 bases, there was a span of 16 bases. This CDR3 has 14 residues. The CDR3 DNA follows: TGTGCCACCAAGCCTATCGGGGAGGACTACGAGCAGTACTTC. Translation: CATKPIGEDYEQYF.

DNA of the CDR3: TGTGCCTGGGACACATCAGGGGGAAGGGGTAATACTCCTGAAGCTTTCTTT. This sequence encodes CAWDTSGGRGNTPEAFF. The chain links TRBV30 to TRBJ1-1; 7 positions agree with TRBD1. The trim removed 5 bases at V and 6 bases at J, leaving 21 bases unmatched. Germline V CDR1 and CDR2: GTSNPN, SVGIG (reference sequence). This CDR3 comprises 17 residues.

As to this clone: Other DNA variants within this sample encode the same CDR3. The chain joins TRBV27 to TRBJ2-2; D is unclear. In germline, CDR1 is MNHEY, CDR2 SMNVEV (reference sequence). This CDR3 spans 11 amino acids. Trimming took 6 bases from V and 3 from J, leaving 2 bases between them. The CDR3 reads CASSDTGELFF. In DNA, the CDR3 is TGTGCCAGCAGCGACACCGGGGAGCTGTTTTTT.

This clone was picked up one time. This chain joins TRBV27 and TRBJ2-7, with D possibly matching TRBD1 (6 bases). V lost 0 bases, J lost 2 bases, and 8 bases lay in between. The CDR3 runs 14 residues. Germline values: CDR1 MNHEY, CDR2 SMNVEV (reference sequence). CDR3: CASSLSGDTYEQYF. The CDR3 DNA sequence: TGTGCCAGCAGTTTATCGGGGGACACCTACGAGCAGTACTTC.

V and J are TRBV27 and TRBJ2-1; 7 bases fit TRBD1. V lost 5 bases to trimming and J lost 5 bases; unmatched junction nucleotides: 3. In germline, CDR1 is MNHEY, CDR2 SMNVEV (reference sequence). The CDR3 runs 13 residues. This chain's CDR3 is CASSGTDDNEQFF. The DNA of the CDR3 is TGTGCCAGCAGTGGGACAGACGACAATGAGCAGTTCTTC.

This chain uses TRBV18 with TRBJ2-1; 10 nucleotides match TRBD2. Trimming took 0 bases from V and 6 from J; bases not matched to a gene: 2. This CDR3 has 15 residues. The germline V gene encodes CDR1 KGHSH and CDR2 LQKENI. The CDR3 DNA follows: TGTGCCAGCTCACCACCGCGACTAGCGGGCAATGAGCAGTTCTTC. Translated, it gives CASSPPRLAGNEQFF.

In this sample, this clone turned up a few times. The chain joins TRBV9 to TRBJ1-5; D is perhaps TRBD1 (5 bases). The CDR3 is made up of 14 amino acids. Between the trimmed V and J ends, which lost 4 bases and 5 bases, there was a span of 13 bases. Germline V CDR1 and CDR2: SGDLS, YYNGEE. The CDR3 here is CASSPSVGDQPQHF. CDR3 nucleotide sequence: TGTGCCAGCAGCCCCTCCGTGGGGGATCAGCCCCAGCATTTT.

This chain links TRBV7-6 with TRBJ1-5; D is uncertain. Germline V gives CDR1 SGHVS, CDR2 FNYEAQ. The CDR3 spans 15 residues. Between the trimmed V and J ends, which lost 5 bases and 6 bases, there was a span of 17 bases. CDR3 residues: CASSPLFGVGQPQHF. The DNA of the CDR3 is TGTGCCAGCAGCCCCCTTTTTGGGGTTGGTCAGCCCCAGCATTTT.

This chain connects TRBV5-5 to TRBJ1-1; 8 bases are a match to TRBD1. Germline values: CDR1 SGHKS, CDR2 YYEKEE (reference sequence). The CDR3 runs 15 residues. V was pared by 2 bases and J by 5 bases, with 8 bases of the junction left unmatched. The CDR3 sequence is CASSFGQGARTEAFF. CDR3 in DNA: TGTGCCAGCAGCTTCGGTCAGGGGGCGCGTACTGAAGCTTTCTTT. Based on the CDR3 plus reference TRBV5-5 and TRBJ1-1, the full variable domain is DAGVTQSPTHLIKTRGQQVTLRCSPISGHKSVSWYQQVLGQGPQFIFQYYEKEERGRGNFPDRFSARQFPNYSSELNVNALLLGDSALYLCASSFGQGARTEAFFGQGTRLTVV.

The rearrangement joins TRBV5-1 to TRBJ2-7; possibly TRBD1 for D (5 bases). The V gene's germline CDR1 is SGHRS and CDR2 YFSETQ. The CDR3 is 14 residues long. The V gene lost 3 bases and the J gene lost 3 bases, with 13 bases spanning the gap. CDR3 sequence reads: CASSYSQEDYEQYF. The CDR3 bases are TGCGCCAGCAGCTACTCACAGGAAGACTACGAGCAGTACTTC.

CDR3 DNA sequence: TGTGCCAGCAGTTACTCGGAGGGGTTCACTGAAGCTTTCTTT. This encodes CASSYSEGFTEAFF. The chain joins TRBV6-5 to TRBJ1-1, with a possible D match to TRBD1 (5 bases). The CDR3 length is 14 residues. Between the trimmed V and J ends, which lost 0 bases and 4 bases, there was a span of 9 bases. Germline CDR1 and CDR2: MNHEY and SVGAGI.

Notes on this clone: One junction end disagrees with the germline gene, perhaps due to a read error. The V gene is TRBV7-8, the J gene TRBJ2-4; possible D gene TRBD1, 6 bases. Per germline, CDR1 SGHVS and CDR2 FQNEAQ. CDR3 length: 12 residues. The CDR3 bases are TGTGCCAGCAGCTTAGACCGGGACAAGAGGGACTTC. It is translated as CASSLDRDKRDF.

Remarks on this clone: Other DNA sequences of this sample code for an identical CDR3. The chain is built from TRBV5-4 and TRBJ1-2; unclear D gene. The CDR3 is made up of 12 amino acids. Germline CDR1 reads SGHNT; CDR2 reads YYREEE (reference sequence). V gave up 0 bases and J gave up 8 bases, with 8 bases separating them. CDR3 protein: CASSLGRGGYTF. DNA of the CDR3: TGTGCCAGCAGCTTGGGACGAGGAGGCTACACCTTC.

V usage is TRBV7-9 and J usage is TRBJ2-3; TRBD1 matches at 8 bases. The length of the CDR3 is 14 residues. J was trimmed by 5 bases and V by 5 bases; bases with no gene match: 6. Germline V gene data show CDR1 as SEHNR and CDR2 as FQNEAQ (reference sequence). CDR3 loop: CASSDRGHRDTQYF. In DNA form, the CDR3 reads TGTGCCAGCAGCGACAGGGGCCATAGAGATACGCAGTATTTT.